These T cell receptor beta chains were read from a single sample in a study of T cell changes during pregnancy in multiple sclerosis. Repertoires were generated with immunoSEQ multiplex PCR, while TCRdb's copy carries only in-frame clones and drops some. The data show 50,000 to 70,000 clones, 90% to 95% seen once. The material sequenced was peripheral blood, taken in the third trimester of pregnancy. The receptors derive from a female donor in good health, enrolled as a control in a pregnancy study. Both conserved end residues are part of each CDR3. The order of the fields is V gene, CDR3 length, D gene, J gene, clone size, CDR3 DNA, CDR3 protein. The D gene is left open where the match is weak. Where a row states a size, it is once, few, many or the class of an expanded clone; other rows omit it.

TRBV5-1	18	TRBD1	TRBJ1-1	.	TGCGCCAGCAGCCCTTGGGACTCACAGGGGGCGGGGGGCACTGAAGCTTTCTTT	CASSPWDSQGAGGTEAFF
TRBV7-8	13	TRBD2	TRBJ2-1	.	TGTGCCAGCAGCTTAGTCGGCGGGAGGGCGGAGTTCTTC	CASSLVGGRAEFF
TRBV5-4	15	.	TRBJ2-7	once	TGTGCCAGCAGCTTACGTCGGCAGGGGACCTACGAGCAGTACTTC	CASSLRRQGTYEQYF
TRBV4-1	16	.	TRBJ1-2	.	TGCGCCAGCAGCCCGACCTTACAGGGCCTGGGATCTCGCTACACCTTC	CASSPTLQGLGSRYTF
TRBV2	11	.	TRBJ2-3	once	TGTGCCAGAAACGAGGGAGATACGCAGTATTTT	CARNEGDTQYF
TRBV7-9	14	TRBD2	TRBJ2-1	once	TGTGCCAGCGGGACTAGCGGTTTCTACAATGAGCAGTTCTTC	CASGTSGFYNEQFF
TRBV21-1	18	.	TRBJ1-3	.	TGTGCCAGCAGCAAAGACTCCGGGACAGGGGGGCCCCGAAACACCATATATTTT	CASSKDSGTGGPRNTIYF
TRBV10-1	14	TRBD1	TRBJ2-2	.	TGCGCCAGTACGGGACAGGGTAGGGCCGGGGAGCTGTTTTTT	CASTGQGRAGELFF
TRBV28	15	.	TRBJ2-2	.	TGTGCCAGCAGTTCCCCAGGGGCAGGAACCGGGGAGCTGTTTTTT	CASSSPGAGTGELFF
TRBV18	14	TRBD1	TRBJ2-7	.	TGTGCCAGCTCACCCGTGACAGGGGCCAACGAGCAGTACTTC	CASSPVTGANEQYF
TRBV6-5	13	.	TRBJ1-2	.	TGTGCCAGCAGTACCCCGGGACATCCGAGCTACACCTTC	CASSTPGHPSYTF
TRBV7-6	16	TRBD1	TRBJ1-6	.	TGTGCCAGCAGCTTAGAGGGGGGACAGTCAAATTCACCCCTCCACTTT	CASSLEGGQSNSPLHF
TRBV30	17	TRBD2	TRBJ2-1	.	TGTGCCTGGAATCGGGTAGCGGGCGTATGGCTTTACAATGAGCAGTTCTTC	CAWNRVAGVWLYNEQFF
TRBV28	16	.	TRBJ1-5	once	TGTGCCAGCTCGCATAGGTCCTTACGGGGGAATCAGCCCCAGCATTTT	CASSHRSLRGNQPQHF
TRBV9	13	.	TRBJ2-7	.	TGTGCCAGCAGCGTAGCTCCGTCCTACGAGCAGTACTTC	CASSVAPSYEQYF
TRBV7-6	15	.	TRBJ2-5	.	TGTGCCAGCATCTCGGGGAGCGCGAACCAAGAGACCCAGTACTTC	CASISGSANQETQYF
TRBV6-4	15	TRBD2	TRBJ2-1	.	TGTGCCAGCAGTACCACACCGGGACTAGTAAATGAGCAGTTCTTC	CASSTTPGLVNEQFF
TRBV5-1	13	TRBD1	TRBJ1-2	.	TGCGCCAGCAGCCCACAGGGGGGGCAGGGCTACACCTTC	CASSPQGGQGYTF
TRBV6-1	12	.	TRBJ1-1	.	TGTGCCAGCAGTCCCAGACAGACTGAAGCTTTCTTT	CASSPRQTEAFF
TRBV12-2	14	.	TRBJ1-2	.	TGTGCAAGTCCCTCAAAGACAGCCGACTATGGCTACACCTTC	CASPSKTADYGYTF
TRBV5-6	15	.	TRBJ2-3	.	TGTGCCAGCAGCCCCACTTCAGGTAGCACAGATACGCAGTATTTT	CASSPTSGSTDTQYF
TRBV18	15	TRBD1	TRBJ2-5	.	TGTGCCAGCTCGCCAGAGAAAGGGGGCGCGGAGACCCAGTACTTC	CASSPEKGGAETQYF
TRBV11-2	15	.	TRBJ1-1	.	TGTGCCAGCAGCTTAGATCTGGCGGGGCTAAGTGAAGCTTTCTTT	CASSLDLAGLSEAFF
TRBV9	16	.	TRBJ1-4	.	TGTGCCAGCAGCGTAGGAAGAGGGCGATTTAATGAAAAACTGTTTTTT	CASSVGRGRFNEKLFF
TRBV5-6	18	TRBD1	TRBJ1-6	.	TGTGCCAGCAGCCTAACAACAGCAGGACAGGGGACTAATTCACCCCTCCACTTT	CASSLTTAGQGTNSPLHF
TRBV19	17	.	TRBJ1-1	.	TGTGCCAGTAGTCCCCCCCCGGGGGGCGTCAGGAACACTGAAGCTTTCTTT	CASSPPPGGVRNTEAFF
TRBV4-1	14	TRBD2	TRBJ2-1	.	TGCGCCAGCAGCCAGTCTAGCGGGGGCAATGAGCAGTTCTTC	CASSQSSGGNEQFF
TRBV19	15	TRBD1	TRBJ1-5	.	TGTGCCAGTAAAGGAAGACAGGGGATCAATCAGCCCCAGCATTTT	CASKGRQGINQPQHF
TRBV21-1	15	.	TRBJ2-7	many	TGTGCCAGCAGCAAAGTCACAGACCGGACTGACGAGCAGTACTTC	CASSKVTDRTDEQYF
TRBV28	16	TRBD2	TRBJ2-1	.	TGTGCCAGCGCCGACTTTAGACTAGCGGTCTACAATGAGCAGTTCTTC	CASADFRLAVYNEQFF
TRBV2	16	TRBD2	TRBJ2-7	.	TGTGCCAGCAGTGAACCGGGGGGGGGACCCCCCTACGAGCAGTACTTC	CASSEPGGGPPYEQYF
TRBV6-5	15	TRBD1	TRBJ2-1	.	TGTGCCAGCAGTTCCCCGGGACAGGGGGCCAATGAGCAGTTCTTC	CASSSPGQGANEQFF
TRBV5-1	16	.	TRBJ1-4	.	TGCGCCAGCAGCTTGGGTCCGGGGGAGTCCGGTGAAAAACTGTTTTTT	CASSLGPGESGEKLFF
TRBV6-1	15	TRBD1	TRBJ1-4	.	TGTGCCAGCAGGGGGGGACAGGGCGGTGATGAAAAACTGTTTTTT	CASRGGQGGDEKLFF
TRBV4-2	13	.	TRBJ2-3	.	TGTGCCAGCAGCCAAGTCCTTTTCGATACGCAGTATTTT	CASSQVLFDTQYF
TRBV5-1	12	.	TRBJ2-1	.	TGCGCCAGCAAAGGTCCGGGAGATGAGCAGTTCTTC	CASKGPGDEQFF
TRBV12-5	14	TRBD1	TRBJ2-7	.	TGTGCTAGTGGCAACGGGACAGGGTACCACGAGCAGTACTTC	CASGNGTGYHEQYF
TRBV30	15	TRBD1	TRBJ2-3	.	TGTGCCTGGAGTCAGGGGGCCCCTATCACAGATACGCAGTATTTT	CAWSQGAPITDTQYF
TRBV29-1	15	.	TRBJ2-6	.	TGCAGCGTAGCCCTGACAGACGGTGGGGCCAACGTCCTGACTTTC	CSVALTDGGANVLTF
TRBV5-6	16	.	TRBJ1-3	.	TGTGCCAGCAGCCCTACAGGGTTCGTCTCTGGAAACACCATATATTTT	CASSPTGFVSGNTIYF
TRBV7-8	20	TRBD2	TRBJ2-2	.	TGTGCCAGCAGACAGCCCGGACTAGCGGGGGGCGTAAGTGGCACCGGGGAGCTGTTTTTT	CASRQPGLAGGVSGTGELFF
TRBV6-6	14	.	TRBJ1-1	.	TGTGCCGGCAGACCCGGCAGGGCTCACACTGAAGCTTTCTTT	CAGRPGRAHTEAFF